This record looks at one TCR beta chain sequence and its context. After re-calling the 5' RACE reads, TCRdb lists one entry per CDR3 protein, DNA absent. The table lists about 380,000 distinct CDR3 sequences. The length of the CDR3 is 16 residues. This record belongs to a study of T cells expressing NK-cell markers. The chain couples TRBV12-3 or TRBV12-4 to TRBJ2-7; no DNA is available, so the TRBD1 call from TCRdb remains unchecked. The sample was blood T cells: a sorted CD56 or NKG2C T cell subset, CD4+ or CD8+ T cells, or bulk PBMC T cells (not recorded which). This receptor was identified in a man aged 18-75 years in good health. This chain's CDR3 is CASSYTAGTGPYEQYF.